This T cell receptor beta chain was identified during a study of T cells in Graves' hyperthyroidism and ophthalmopathy. Study-level results: Stable hyperthyroidism was told apart from ophthalmopathy by a model built on 13 V-J features.

Amplification of TCR beta CDR3 regions used RNA as the template. The TCR CDR3 first-round RT-PCR relied on the HTBI primer set. TCRdb redid the calling of the multiplex PCR reads with MiXCR, one entry per CDR3 protein. The sample carries about 640,000 distinct CDR3 sequences, around 21% recorded once. Trimming removed 6 bases at V and 4 bases at J, with 21 bases between. Germline V gene data show CDR1 as SNHLY and CDR2 as FYNNEI. This CDR3 comprises 16 residues. In its sample, this clonotype was seen many times. Its antigen is currently unknown. The sequence was obtained from a man aged 30-40 years with Graves' ophthalmopathy. The chain recombines TRBV2 with TRBJ2-5; perhaps D is TRBD1 or TRBD2 (6 bases each). Material: blood. As DNA, the CDR3 is TGTGCCAGCAGAGAACAGGGAGGTTGGCGTAGAGAGACCCAGTACTTC. Amino acids: CASREQGGWRRETQYF.